This entry describes one TCR beta chain. Its antigen remains unidentified. The sample belongs to a study of a mutant IDH1 vaccine in newly diagnosed glioma. Sequencing used immunoSEQ multiplex PCR; TCRdb keeps in-frame clones, though not all of them. Of about 54,000 clones listed, roughly 84% are singletons. Time point indicated: week 35, safety follow-up. Vaccinated patients received 300 ug of mutant IDH1 20-mer peptide per dose, with topical imiquimod. From germline, CDR1 is MGHRA and CDR2 YSYEKL. The CDR3 consists of 14 residues. Deletions cut 4 bases from V and 2 bases from J, with 12 bases between.

Here the sequenced sample was PBMCs, taken from a glioma patient whose treatment included an IDH1 peptide vaccine. The rearrangement uses TRBV4-1 and TRBJ2-7, with TRBD2 as a possible D gene (5 bases). This sequence was found in a woman aged 18-29 years with glioma. The CDR3 sequence is CASSPLGEAYEQYF. DNA of the CDR3: TGCGCCAGCAGCCCGCTCGGGGAAGCCTACGAGCAGTACTTC.